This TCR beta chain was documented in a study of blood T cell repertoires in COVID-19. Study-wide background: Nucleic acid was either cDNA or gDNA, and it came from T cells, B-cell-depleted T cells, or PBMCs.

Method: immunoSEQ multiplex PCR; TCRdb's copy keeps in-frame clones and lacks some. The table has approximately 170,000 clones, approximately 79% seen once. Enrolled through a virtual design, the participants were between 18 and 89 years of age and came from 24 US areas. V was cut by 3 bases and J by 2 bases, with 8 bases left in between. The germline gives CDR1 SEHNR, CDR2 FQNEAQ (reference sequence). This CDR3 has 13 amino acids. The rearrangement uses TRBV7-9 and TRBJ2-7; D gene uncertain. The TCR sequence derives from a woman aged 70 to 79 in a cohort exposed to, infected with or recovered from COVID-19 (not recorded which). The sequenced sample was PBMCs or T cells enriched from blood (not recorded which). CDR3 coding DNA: TGTGCCAGCAGCTTTGGCAGAACCTACGAGCAGTACTTC. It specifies CASSFGRTYEQYF.